The 19 T cell receptor beta chains in this list originate from one sample, sequenced in a study of identical twins. TCRdb reprocessed the 5' RACE reads with MiXCR, giving one entry per CDR3 protein. The table includes roughly 710,000 distinct CDR3 sequences, roughly 6% detected once. Source material: naive T cells sorted from blood. Receptors were obtained from a man aged 18 to 30 in good health.

In this sample, this clonotype turned up a few times. The rearrangement joins TRBV6-1 to TRBJ1-6; possible D gene TRBD1, 5 bases. V was clipped by 6 bases and J by 7 bases, with 16 bases between them. The CDR3 has 15 residues. Germline V CDR1 and CDR2: MNHNS, SASEGT. CDR3 coding DNA: TGTGCCAGCAGAGAGACCGGCCGGGACAATTCACCCCTCCACTTT. Its protein is CASRETGRDNSPLHF.

The V and J genes are TRBV3-1 and TRBJ2-6; tentatively, D is TRBD1 or TRBD2 (5 bases each). The CDR3 extends over 18 amino acids. V lost 4 bases and J 0 bases, leaving 16 bases between the germline ends. Germline V gene sequence: CDR1 LGHDT, CDR2 YNNKEL (reference sequence). This chain's CDR3 is CASSRTRDANSGANVLTF. Here the CDR3 DNA reads TGTGCCAGCAGCCGGACCCGGGACGCCAACTCTGGGGCCAACGTCCTGACTTTC. Variable domain in full (rest from reference TRBV3-1 and TRBJ2-6): DTAVSQTPKYLVTQMGNDKSIKCEQNLGHDTMYWYKQDSKKFLKIMFSYNNKELIINETVPNRFSPKSPDKAHLNLHINSLELGDSAVYFCASSRTRDANSGANVLTFGAGSRLTVL.

Ten or more counts support this clonotype. The chain carries TRBV10-3 and TRBJ2-2; D possibly corresponds to TRBD1 (5 bases). Germline CDR1 is ENHRY and CDR2 is SYGVKD. V was pared by 4 bases and J by 5 bases, with 5 bases between. The CDR3 length is 12 residues. CDR3 sequence reads: CAISAGTGELFF. In DNA, the CDR3 is TGTGCCATCAGTGCAGGGACCGGGGAGCTGTTTTTT.

The table lists this clonotype with many counts. V is TRBV29-1 and J is TRBJ2-1, with D possibly TRBD2 on 6 matching bases. Germline lookup yields CDR1 SQVTM and CDR2 ANQGSEA. This CDR3 contains 13 residues. V lost 3 bases and J 10 bases, leaving 16 bases between the germline ends. The chain's CDR3 is CSVDDGRPTEQFF. For the CDR3, the DNA is TGCAGCGTTGACGACGGGAGACCCACGGAGCAGTTCTTC.

In this sample, this clonotype turned up many times. V is TRBV12-3 or TRBV12-4 and J is TRBJ1-1; the D is unclear. V was clipped by 7 bases and J by 0 bases, with 6 bases between them. The CDR3 covers 12 residues. In DNA form, the CDR3 reads TGTGCCAGCATAATGGTGAACACTGAAGCTTTCTTT. It codes for CASIMVNTEAFF.

Worth noting for this clonotype: No conserved phenylalanine or tryptophan ends this CDR3, so it is likely a read error. The J gene is TRBJ2-1, the V gene TRBV12-3 or TRBV12-4; D gene unclear. The CDR3 covers 12 residues. The V end lost 5 bases, the J end lost 5 bases, and 7 bases lay between the germline ends. The CDR3 here is CASSLHNNEQFY. The CDR3 DNA reads as TGTGCCAGCAGTCTACACAACAATGAGCAGTTCTAC.

This clonotype showed up many times. V is TRBV7-2 and J is TRBJ1-4, with a tentative D call TRBD1 (5 bases). V lost 5 bases and J lost 6, with 13 bases in between. Germline CDR1 SGHTA, CDR2 FQGNSA. The CDR3 spans 14 residues. The CDR3 DNA reads as TGTGCCAGCAGCACAGGAGGGTTGGATGAAAAACTGTTTTTT. This codes for CASSTGGLDEKLFF.

This clonotype has ten or more counts. The CDR3 region has the DNA TGTGCCAGCGGCCAACCGGGACAGCGTCAAGAGACCCAGTACTTC. This translates into CASGQPGQRQETQYF. The chain combines TRBV6-1 with TRBJ2-5, with 7 positions matching TRBD1. The length of the CDR3 is 15 residues. Trimming took 8 bases from V and 2 from J; bases not matched to a gene: 11. Germline assignment: CDR1 MNHNS and CDR2 SASEGT.

The chain couples TRBV30 to TRBJ2-5, with 10 bases lining up with TRBD2. There are 17 residues in the CDR3. Unmatched junction bases numbered 9, after V lost 2 bases and J lost 0 bases. The germline V gene encodes CDR1 GTSNPN and CDR2 SVGIG (reference sequence). CDR3 DNA sequence: TGTGCCTGGAGTCCCTGGACTAGCGGAATGTACCAAGAGACCCAGTACTTC. The encoded protein is CAWSPWTSGMYQETQYF.

This clonotype was seen repeatedly, ten times or more. The rearrangement uses TRBV28 and TRBJ2-7; possible D gene TRBD2, 5 bases. CDR1 and CDR2 (germline): MDHEN, SYDVKM. The CDR3 sequence is 14 residues long. Trimming cost V 4 bases and J 2 bases, with 12 bases left between them. The CDR3, as DNA: TGTGCCAGCAGTTCTTTGGAGGTTACCTACGAGCAGTACTTC. Its translation: CASSSLEVTYEQYF. The whole variable domain, remainder taken from reference TRBV28 and TRBJ2-7, is DVKVTQSSRYLVKRTGEKVFLECVQDMDHENMFWYRQDPGLGLRLIYFSYDVKMKEKGDIPEGYSVSREKKERFSLILESASTNQTSMYLCASSSLEVTYEQYFGPGTRLTVT.

This clonotype appeared many times. The chain carries TRBV29-1 and TRBJ2-2, with D perhaps assigned TRBD1 or TRBD2 (6 bases each). Germline V gives CDR1 SQVTM, CDR2 ANQGSEA. Trimming stripped 6 bases from V and 0 bases from J, with 14 bases between. The CDR3 covers 15 residues. For the CDR3, the DNA is TGCAGCGTGCAGGGGACTGAAACGAACACCGGGGAGCTGTTTTTT. This encodes CSVQGTETNTGELFF.

This clonotype has a handful of counts. This chain joins TRBV7-7 and TRBJ2-2; D is uncertain. V gave up 8 bases and J gave up 3 bases, with 13 bases separating them. The CDR3 is made up of 14 amino acids. Germline V gene lookup returns CDR1 SSHAT and CDR2 FNYEAQ (reference sequence). The CDR3 DNA reads TGTGCCAGCCGGCGACTGGAAGACACCGGGGAGCTGTTTTTT. Translated: CASRRLEDTGELFF. The variable domain in full, with the rest retrieved from reference TRBV7-7 and TRBJ2-2, is GAGVSQSPRYKVTKRGQDVTLRCDPISSHATLYWYQQALGQGPEFLTYFNYEAQPDKSGLPSDRFSAERPEGSISTLTIQRTEQRDSAMYRCASRRLEDTGELFFGEGSRLTVL.

This clonotype was detected many times. V usage is TRBV12-3 or TRBV12-4 and J usage is TRBJ2-5; no clear D gene. Between the trimmed V and J ends, which lost 5 bases and 2 bases, there was a span of 12 bases. The CDR3 covers 14 residues. DNA of the CDR3: TGTGCCAGCAGTCCAGGTTTGCGGCAAGAGACCCAGTACTTC. This codes for CASSPGLRQETQYF.

This clonotype was found a few times. The chain joins TRBV20-1 to TRBJ2-7, with D perhaps being TRBD1 or TRBD2 (6 bases each). The CDR3 is 14 amino acids. The ends were cut back, 3 bases at V and 2 bases at J, with 14 bases in the middle. Germline loops: CDR1 DFQATT, CDR2 SNEGSKA (reference sequence). CDR3 bases: TGCAGTGCTAGGCCCCGGGGGCCCACCTACGAGCAGTACTTC. As protein: CSARPRGPTYEQYF.

This clonotype was detected ten times or more. V usage is TRBV7-9 and J usage is TRBJ2-1, with unresolved D. The germline gives CDR1 SEHNR, CDR2 FQNEAQ (reference sequence). This CDR3 region has 15 residues. V was clipped by 5 bases and J by 10 bases, with 21 bases between them. CDR3 region: CASSKLREGAPEQFF. CDR3 in DNA: TGTGCCAGCAGCAAACTTAGAGAAGGTGCACCCGAGCAGTTCTTC.

This clonotype was observed at least ten times. The rearrangement links TRBV5-1 to TRBJ2-5; TRBD2 is a possible D gene (5 bases). Trimming stripped 1 base from V and 2 bases from J, with 24 bases between. Germline V CDR1 and CDR2: SGHRS, YFSETQ. This CDR3 comprises 19 residues. CDR3 protein: CASSLRRQGPRDLQETQYF. The CDR3 bases are TGCGCCAGCAGCTTGCGTCGACAAGGGCCCCGGGATTTACAAGAGACCCAGTACTTC.

The rearrangement uses TRBV12-3 or TRBV12-4 and TRBJ1-4, with a possible D match to TRBD1 (6 bases). The CDR3 loop spans 15 amino acids. The V and J ends lost 1 base and 1 base respectively, with 7 bases between them. CDR3 protein: CASSLEGVTNEKLFF. CDR3 DNA sequence: TGTGCCAGCAGTTTAGAGGGGGTAACTAATGAAAAACTGTTTTTT.

This clonotype was seen at least ten times. CDR3 in amino acids: CSASRTSGRKETQYF. CDR3 sequence (DNA): TGCAGTGCTAGTCGGACTAGCGGGAGAAAAGAGACCCAGTACTTC. The chain employs TRBV20-1 and TRBJ2-5; 13 nucleotides align to TRBD2. The CDR3 is 15 amino acids. Germline loops: CDR1 DFQATT, CDR2 SNEGSKA (reference sequence). With V trimmed by 3 bases and J by 3 bases, 4 bases remained unmatched.

The chain has TRBV3-1 and TRBJ2-7; 9 bases fit TRBD2. V was clipped by 4 bases and J by 2 bases; unmatched bases: 12. CDR1 and CDR2 from the germline V gene are LGHDT and YNNKEL (reference sequence). The CDR3 runs 17 residues. CDR3 bases: TGTGCCAGCAGCCCTACGAGACTAGCGGAGACAGCCTACGAGCAGTACTTC. Its translation is CASSPTRLAETAYEQYF.